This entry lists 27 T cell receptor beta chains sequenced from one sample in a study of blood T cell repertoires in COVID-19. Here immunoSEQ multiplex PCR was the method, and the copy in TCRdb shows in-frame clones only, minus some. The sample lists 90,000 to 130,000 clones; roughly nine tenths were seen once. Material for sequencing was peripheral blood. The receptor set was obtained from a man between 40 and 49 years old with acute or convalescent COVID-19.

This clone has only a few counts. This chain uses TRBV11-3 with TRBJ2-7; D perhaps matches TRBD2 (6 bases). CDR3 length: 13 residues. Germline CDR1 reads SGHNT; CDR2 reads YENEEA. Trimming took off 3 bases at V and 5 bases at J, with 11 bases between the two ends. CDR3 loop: CASSLTSSHEQYF. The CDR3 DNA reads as TGTGCCAGCAGCTTGACTAGTAGTCACGAGCAGTACTTC.

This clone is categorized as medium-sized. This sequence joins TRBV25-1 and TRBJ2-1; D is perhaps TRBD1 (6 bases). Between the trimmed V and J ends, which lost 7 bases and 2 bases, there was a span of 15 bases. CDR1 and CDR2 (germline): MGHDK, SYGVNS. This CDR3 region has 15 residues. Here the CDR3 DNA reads TGTGCCAGCACCTGGGCAGAGGGGGCCTACAATGAGCAGTTCTTC. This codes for CASTWAEGAYNEQFF.

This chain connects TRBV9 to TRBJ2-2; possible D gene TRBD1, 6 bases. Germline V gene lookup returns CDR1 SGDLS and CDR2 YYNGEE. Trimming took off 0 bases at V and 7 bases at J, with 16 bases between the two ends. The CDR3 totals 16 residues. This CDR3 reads CASSVGGQGNNGELFF. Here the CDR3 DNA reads TGTGCCAGCAGCGTAGGAGGGCAGGGGAATAACGGGGAGCTGTTTTTT.

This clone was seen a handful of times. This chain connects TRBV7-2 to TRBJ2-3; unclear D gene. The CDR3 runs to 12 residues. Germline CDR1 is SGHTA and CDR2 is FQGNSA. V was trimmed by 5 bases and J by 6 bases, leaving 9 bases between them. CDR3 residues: CASSRFPDTQYF. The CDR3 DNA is TGTGCCAGCAGCCGGTTCCCGGATACGCAGTATTTT.

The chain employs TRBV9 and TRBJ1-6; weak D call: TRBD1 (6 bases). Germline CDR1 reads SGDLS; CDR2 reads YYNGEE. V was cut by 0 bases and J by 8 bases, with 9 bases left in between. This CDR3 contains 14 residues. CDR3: CASSVVEGDSPLHF. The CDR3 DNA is TGTGCCAGCAGCGTAGTCGAGGGGGATTCACCCCTCCACTTT.

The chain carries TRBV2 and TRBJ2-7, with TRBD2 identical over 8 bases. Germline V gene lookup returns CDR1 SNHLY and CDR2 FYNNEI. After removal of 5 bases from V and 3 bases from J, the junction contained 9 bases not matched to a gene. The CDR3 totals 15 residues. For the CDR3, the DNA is TGTGCCAGCAGTAGTTTCGGCGGGGGGCTCTACGAGCAGTACTTC. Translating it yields CASSSFGGGLYEQYF. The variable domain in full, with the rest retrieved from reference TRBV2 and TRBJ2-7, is EPEVTQTPSHQVTQMGQEVILRCVPISNHLYFYWYRQILGQKVEFLVSFYNNEISEKSEIFDDQFSVERPDGSNFTLKIRSTKLEDSAMYFCASSSFGGGLYEQYFGPGTRLTVT.

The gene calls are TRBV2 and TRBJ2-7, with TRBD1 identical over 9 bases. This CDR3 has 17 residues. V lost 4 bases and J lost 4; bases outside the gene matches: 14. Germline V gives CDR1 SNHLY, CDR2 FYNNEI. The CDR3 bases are TGTGCCAGCAGTGGGGCCGTGTGGGACAGGGAGGAATACGAGCAGTACTTC. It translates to CASSGAVWDREEYEQYF.

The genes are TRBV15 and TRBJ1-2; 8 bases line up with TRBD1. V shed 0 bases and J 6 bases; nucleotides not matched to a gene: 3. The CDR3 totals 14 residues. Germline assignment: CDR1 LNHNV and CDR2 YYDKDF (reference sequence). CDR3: CATSRDRGRHGYTF. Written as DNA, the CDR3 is TGTGCCACCAGCAGAGACAGGGGGCGTCATGGCTACACCTTC.

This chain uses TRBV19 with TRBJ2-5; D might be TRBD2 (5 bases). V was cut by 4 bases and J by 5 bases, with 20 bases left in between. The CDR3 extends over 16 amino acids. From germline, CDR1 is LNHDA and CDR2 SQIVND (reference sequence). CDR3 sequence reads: CASSNPRDGGVETQYF. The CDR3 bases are TGTGCCAGTAGTAATCCTCGCGACGGAGGAGTCGAGACCCAGTACTTC.

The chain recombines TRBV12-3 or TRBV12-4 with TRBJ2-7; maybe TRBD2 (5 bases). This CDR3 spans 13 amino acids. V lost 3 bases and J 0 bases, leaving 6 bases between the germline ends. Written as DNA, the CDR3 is TGTGCCAGCAGTTTTGGGAGCTCCTACGAGCAGTACTTC. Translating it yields CASSFGSSYEQYF.

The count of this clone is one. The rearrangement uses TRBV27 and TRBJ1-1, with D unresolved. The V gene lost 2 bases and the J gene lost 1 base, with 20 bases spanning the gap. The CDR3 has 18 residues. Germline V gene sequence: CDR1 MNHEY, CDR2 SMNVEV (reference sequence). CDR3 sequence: CASSLVGRTGVGNTEAFF. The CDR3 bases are TGTGCCAGCAGTTTAGTCGGCCGGACCGGGGTGGGGAACACTGAAGCTTTCTTT.

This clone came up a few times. The CDR3 protein is CAWSQGAGNEKLFF. CDR3 nucleotides: TGTGCCTGGAGCCAGGGGGCCGGGAATGAAAAACTGTTTTTT. J is TRBJ1-4 and V is TRBV30; TRBD1 aligns across 8 bases. Germline CDR1 is GTSNPN and CDR2 is SVGIG (reference sequence). Losses at the gene ends were 3 bases for V and 5 bases for J; bases not matched to a gene: 5. The CDR3 has 14 residues.

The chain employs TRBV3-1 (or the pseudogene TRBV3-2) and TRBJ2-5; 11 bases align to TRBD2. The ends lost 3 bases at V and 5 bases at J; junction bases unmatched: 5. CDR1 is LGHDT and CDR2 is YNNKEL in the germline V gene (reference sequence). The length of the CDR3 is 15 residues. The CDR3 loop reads CASSQARTSGETQYF. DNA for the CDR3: TGTGCCAGCAGCCAGGCCCGGACTAGCGGGGAGACCCAGTACTTC.

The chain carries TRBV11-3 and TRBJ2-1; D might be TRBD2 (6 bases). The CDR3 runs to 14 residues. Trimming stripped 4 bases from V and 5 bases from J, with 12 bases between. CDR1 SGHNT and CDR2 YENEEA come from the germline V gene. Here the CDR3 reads CASSSRLGHNEQFF. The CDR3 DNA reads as TGTGCCAGCAGCTCGAGACTAGGACACAATGAGCAGTTCTTC.

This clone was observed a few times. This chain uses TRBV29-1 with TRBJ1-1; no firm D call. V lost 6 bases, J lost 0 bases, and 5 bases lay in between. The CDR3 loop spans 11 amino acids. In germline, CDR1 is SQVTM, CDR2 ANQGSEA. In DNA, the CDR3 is TGCAGCGTGACATTGAACACTGAAGCTTTCTTT. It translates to CSVTLNTEAFF. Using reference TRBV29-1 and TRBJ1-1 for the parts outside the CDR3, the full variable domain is SAVISQKPSRDICQRGTSLTIQCQVDSQVTMMFWYRQQPGQSLTLIATANQGSEATYESGFVIDKFPISRPNLTFSTLTVSNMSPEDSSIYLCSVTLNTEAFFGQGTRLTVV.

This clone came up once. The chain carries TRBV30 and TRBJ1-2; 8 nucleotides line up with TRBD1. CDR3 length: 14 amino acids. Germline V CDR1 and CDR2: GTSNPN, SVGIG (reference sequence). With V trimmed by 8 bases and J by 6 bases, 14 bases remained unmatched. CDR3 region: CATGQDRVIHGYTF. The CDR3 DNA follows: TGTGCCACCGGACAGGACAGGGTAATCCATGGCTACACCTTC.

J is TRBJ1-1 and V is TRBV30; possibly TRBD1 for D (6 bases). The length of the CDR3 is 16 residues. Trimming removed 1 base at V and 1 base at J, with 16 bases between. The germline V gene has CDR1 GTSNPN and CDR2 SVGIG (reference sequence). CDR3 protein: CAWSGGTLRSNTEAFF. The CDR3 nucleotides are TGTGCCTGGAGTGGAGGGACACTCCGTTCGAACACTGAAGCTTTCTTT.

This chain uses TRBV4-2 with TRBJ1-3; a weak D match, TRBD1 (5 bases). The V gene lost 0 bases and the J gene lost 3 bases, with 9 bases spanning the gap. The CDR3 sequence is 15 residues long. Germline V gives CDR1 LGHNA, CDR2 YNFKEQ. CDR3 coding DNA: TGTGCCAGCAGCCAAGATCGACAGCGTGGAAACACCATATATTTT. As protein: CASSQDRQRGNTIYF.

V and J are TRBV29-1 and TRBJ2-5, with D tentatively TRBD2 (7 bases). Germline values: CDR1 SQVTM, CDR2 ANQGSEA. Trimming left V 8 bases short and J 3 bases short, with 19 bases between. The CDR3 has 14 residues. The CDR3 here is CSHVGWGGEETQYF. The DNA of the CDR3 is TGCAGCCACGTTGGATGGGGGGGCGAAGAGACCCAGTACTTC.

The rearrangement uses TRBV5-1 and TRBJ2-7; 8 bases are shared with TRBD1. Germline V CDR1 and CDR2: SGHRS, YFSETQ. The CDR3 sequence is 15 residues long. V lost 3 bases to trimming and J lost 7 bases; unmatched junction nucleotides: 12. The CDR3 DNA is TGCGCCAGCAGCTCGGCGGACAGGGCTGGTGGGGAGCAGTACTTC. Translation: CASSSADRAGGEQYF.

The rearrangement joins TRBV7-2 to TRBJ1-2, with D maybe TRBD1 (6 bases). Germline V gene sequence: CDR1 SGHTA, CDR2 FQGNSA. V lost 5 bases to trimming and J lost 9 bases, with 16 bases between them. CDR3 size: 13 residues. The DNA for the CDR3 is TGTGCCAGCAGCCCGGACAGCGAGGTTAGCTACACCTTC. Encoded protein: CASSPDSEVSYTF.

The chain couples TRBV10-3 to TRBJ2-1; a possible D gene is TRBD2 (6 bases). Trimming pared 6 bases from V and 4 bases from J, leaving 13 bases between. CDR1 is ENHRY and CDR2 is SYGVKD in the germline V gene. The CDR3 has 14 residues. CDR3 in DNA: TGTGCCATCAGCCCGGTGCGGGGTTACAATGAGCAGTTCTTC. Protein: CAISPVRGYNEQFF.

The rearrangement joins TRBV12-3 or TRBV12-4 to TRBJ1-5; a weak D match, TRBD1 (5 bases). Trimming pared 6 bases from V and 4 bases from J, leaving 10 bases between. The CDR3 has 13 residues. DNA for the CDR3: TGTGCCAGCAGCTTGACAGCAAATCAGCCCCAGCATTTT. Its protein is CASSLTANQPQHF.

CDR3 in amino acids: CSAGTSTLSYEQYF. DNA for the CDR3: TGCAGCGCTGGGACTAGTACTCTGTCCTACGAGCAGTACTTC. The chain links TRBV29-1 to TRBJ2-7; 8 bases align to TRBD2. The CDR3 totals 14 residues. Germline CDR1 reads SQVTM; CDR2 reads ANQGSEA. V lost 7 bases and J lost 1; bases outside the gene matches: 9.

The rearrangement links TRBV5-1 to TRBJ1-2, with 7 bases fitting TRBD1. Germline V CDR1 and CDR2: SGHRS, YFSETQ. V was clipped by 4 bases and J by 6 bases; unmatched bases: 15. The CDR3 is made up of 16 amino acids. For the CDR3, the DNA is TGCGCCAGCAGCCCAGGGGACAGATCCGGCATAGATGGCTACACCTTC. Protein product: CASSPGDRSGIDGYTF.

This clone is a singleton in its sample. The CDR3 sequence is CASSLEADFYNNEQFF. The CDR3, as DNA: TGCGCCAGCAGCTTGGAAGCGGACTTCTATAACAATGAGCAGTTCTTC. The gene calls are TRBV5-1 and TRBJ2-1, with D perhaps TRBD2 (5 bases). CDR1 and CDR2 from the germline V gene are SGHRS and YFSETQ. With 0 bases removed from V and 5 bases from J, the gap between germline ends came to 15 bases. This CDR3 comprises 16 residues.

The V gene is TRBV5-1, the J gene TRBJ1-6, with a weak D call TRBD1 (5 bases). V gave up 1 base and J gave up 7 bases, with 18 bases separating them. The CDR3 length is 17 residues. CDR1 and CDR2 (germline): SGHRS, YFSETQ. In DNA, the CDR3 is TGCGCCAGCAGCTTGCGGGCAGGGTCGGAACCGAATTCACCCCTCCACTTT. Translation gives CASSLRAGSEPNSPLHF. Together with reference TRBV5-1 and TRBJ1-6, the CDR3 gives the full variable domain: KAGVTQTPRYLIKTRGQQVTLSCSPISGHRSVSWYQQTPGQGLQFLFEYFSETQRNKGNFPGRFSGRQFSNSRSEMNVSTLELGDSALYLCASSLRAGSEPNSPLHFGNGTRLTVT.